Listed here are 11 T cell receptor beta chains from one sample, sequenced in a study of blood T cell repertoires in COVID-19. The protocol was immunoSEQ multiplex PCR, while the TCRdb copy is restricted to in-frame clones and leaves out a portion. The sample consists of roughly 20,000 clones, 85% to 95% of them appearing once. Sequenced: peripheral blood. These TCRs come from a woman aged 45-65 years with active COVID-19.

This clone was picked up one time. The chain links TRBV4-1 to TRBJ1-5; 7 bases agree with TRBD1. V shed 4 bases, J shed 0 bases, and the junction held 6 bases outside the gene matches. This CDR3 is built from 16 residues. Germline CDR1 and CDR2: MGHRA and YSYEKL. CDR3: CASSLYGTDSNQPQHF. Written as DNA, the CDR3 is TGCGCCAGCAGCCTGTACGGGACAGATAGCAATCAGCCCCAGCATTTT.

This chain uses TRBV9 with TRBJ1-1; weak D call: TRBD1 (6 bases). The length of the CDR3 is 13 residues. Germline CDR1 reads SGDLS; CDR2 reads YYNGEE. V lost 4 bases to trimming and J lost 0 bases, with 7 bases between them. The CDR3 loop is CASSRTVNTEAFF. CDR3 nucleotides: TGTGCCAGCAGCAGGACAGTGAACACTGAAGCTTTCTTT.

CDR3 sequence reads: CASSPEPGTEAFF. The DNA for the CDR3 is TGCGCCAGCAGCCCCGAACCGGGAACTGAAGCTTTCTTT. The rearrangement joins TRBV5-1 to TRBJ1-1; no clear D. CDR1 and CDR2 (germline): SGHRS, YFSETQ. V was clipped by 4 bases and J by 5 bases, with 12 bases between them. CDR3 length: 13 amino acids.

V usage is TRBV7-9 and J usage is TRBJ1-1; 8 bases agree with TRBD1. This CDR3 spans 17 amino acids. The germline V gene has CDR1 SEHNR and CDR2 FQNEAQ (reference sequence). Trimming at V came to 2 bases and at J to 0 bases, leaving 8 bases not matched to a gene. The CDR3 sequence: CASSLLGQGAMNTEAFF. CDR3 nucleotides: TGTGCCAGCAGCTTACTAGGCCAGGGGGCCATGAACACTGAAGCTTTCTTT.

The genes are TRBV19 and TRBJ1-1; TRBD1 is a possible D gene (5 bases). Germline V gene data show CDR1 as LNHDA and CDR2 as SQIVND (reference sequence). The CDR3 extends over 18 amino acids. With 2 bases removed from V and 5 bases from J, the gap between germline ends came to 24 bases. The CDR3 region is CASSIPPLGGVRRTEAFF. In nucleotides, the CDR3 is TGTGCCAGTAGTATACCCCCTTTAGGAGGGGTTAGGAGGACTGAAGCTTTCTTT.

V and J are TRBV3-1 (or the pseudogene TRBV3-2) and TRBJ2-7; tentatively, D is TRBD2 (6 bases). The CDR3 covers 15 residues. The germline gives CDR1 LGHDT, CDR2 YNNKEL (reference sequence). Deletions cut 1 base from V and 2 bases from J, with 12 bases between. The CDR3 reads CASSQGLGQTYEQYF. The DNA for the CDR3 is TGTGCCAGCAGCCAAGGACTAGGGCAGACCTACGAGCAGTACTTC.

The chain combines TRBV29-1 with TRBJ2-7, with D perhaps matching TRBD1 (7 bases). Trimming shortened V by 5 bases and J by 4 bases, and 12 bases separated the two germline ends. This CDR3 contains 12 residues. The germline CDR1 and CDR2 sequences are SQVTM and ANQGSEA. The DNA for the CDR3 is TGCAGCGTTCAACAGGGGACTTACGAGCAGTACTTC. It yields the protein CSVQQGTYEQYF.

This rearrangement joins TRBV7-2 to TRBJ2-2; D unclear. Per germline, CDR1 SGHTA and CDR2 FQGNSA. Trimming took 0 bases from V and 2 from J, leaving 7 bases between them. This CDR3 has 15 residues. The DNA of the CDR3 is TGTGCCAGCAGCTTAGCCAGATTCAACACCGGGGAGCTGTTTTTT. It yields the protein CASSLARFNTGELFF.

This clone occurred once. V gene TRBV5-1 combines with J gene TRBJ2-1, with 11 bases fitting TRBD1. CDR3 length: 19 amino acids. The V gene's germline CDR1 is SGHRS and CDR2 YFSETQ. V lost 3 bases to trimming and J lost 3 bases; unmatched junction nucleotides: 14. In DNA, the CDR3 is TGCGCCAGCAGCTCCAGATTCCGGGACAGGGGGAAGGACTACAATGAGCAGTTCTTC. Translation gives CASSSRFRDRGKDYNEQFF.

The chain combines TRBV6-5 with TRBJ1-5, with D maybe TRBD1 (5 bases). The V end lost 10 bases, the J end lost 0 bases, and 10 bases lay between the germline ends. This CDR3 has 13 amino acids. The germline V gene has CDR1 MNHEY and CDR2 SVGAGI. This CDR3 reads CATRDSSNQPQHF. CDR3 DNA: TGTGCCACGAGGGACTCTAGCAATCAGCCCCAGCATTTT.

The chain joins TRBV6-5 to TRBJ2-1; the match to TRBD2 covers 10 bases. The CDR3 loop spans 16 amino acids. J lost 9 bases, V lost 4 bases, and 12 bases had no gene match. Germline CDR1 MNHEY, CDR2 SVGAGI. CDR3 amino acids: CASSSKLAGDRSEQFF. CDR3 nucleotide sequence: TGTGCCAGCAGTTCCAAGCTAGCGGGAGACAGGTCTGAGCAGTTCTTC.